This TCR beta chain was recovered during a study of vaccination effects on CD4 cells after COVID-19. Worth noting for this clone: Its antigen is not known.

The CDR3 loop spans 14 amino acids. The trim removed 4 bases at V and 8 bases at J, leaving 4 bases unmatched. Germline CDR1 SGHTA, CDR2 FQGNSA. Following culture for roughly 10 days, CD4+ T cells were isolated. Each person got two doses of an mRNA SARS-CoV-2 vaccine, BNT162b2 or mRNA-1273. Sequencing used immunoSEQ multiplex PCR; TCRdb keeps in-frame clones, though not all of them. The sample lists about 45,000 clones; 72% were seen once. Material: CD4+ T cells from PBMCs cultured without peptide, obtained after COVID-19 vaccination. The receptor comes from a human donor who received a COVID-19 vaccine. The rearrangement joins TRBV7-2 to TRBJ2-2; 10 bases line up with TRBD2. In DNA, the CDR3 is TGTGCCAGCAGCTCATGGACTAGCGGAGGGGAGCTGTTTTTT. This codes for CASSSWTSGGELFF.